Listed here is a single T cell receptor beta chain. No antigen is known for it. The protocol was immunoSEQ multiplex PCR, while the TCRdb copy is restricted to in-frame clones and leaves out a portion. The sample yields roughly 760,000 clones, under 80% seen once. The entry originates in a study of shared clonotypes between healthy human individuals. The CDR3 has 13 amino acids. V was trimmed by 5 bases and J by 2 bases, leaving 10 bases between them. Germline CDR1 reads SGHRS; CDR2 reads YFSETQ. Study results and limitations: Specimens sampled were limited to blood, with tissue repertoires likely differing. Among a handful of donors, roughly 5% of naive CD4 clonotypes were found in common.

Material: memory CD4+ T cells sorted from blood. Documented subset: CD45RA-negative fraction. The chain joins TRBV5-1 to TRBJ1-2, with D possibly matching TRBD1 (5 bases). This clonotype was obtained from a woman aged 25 to 45 in good health. CDR3 amino acids: CASSRGSNYGYTF. CDR3 in DNA: TGCGCCAGCAGTAGGGGATCCAACTATGGCTACACCTTC.